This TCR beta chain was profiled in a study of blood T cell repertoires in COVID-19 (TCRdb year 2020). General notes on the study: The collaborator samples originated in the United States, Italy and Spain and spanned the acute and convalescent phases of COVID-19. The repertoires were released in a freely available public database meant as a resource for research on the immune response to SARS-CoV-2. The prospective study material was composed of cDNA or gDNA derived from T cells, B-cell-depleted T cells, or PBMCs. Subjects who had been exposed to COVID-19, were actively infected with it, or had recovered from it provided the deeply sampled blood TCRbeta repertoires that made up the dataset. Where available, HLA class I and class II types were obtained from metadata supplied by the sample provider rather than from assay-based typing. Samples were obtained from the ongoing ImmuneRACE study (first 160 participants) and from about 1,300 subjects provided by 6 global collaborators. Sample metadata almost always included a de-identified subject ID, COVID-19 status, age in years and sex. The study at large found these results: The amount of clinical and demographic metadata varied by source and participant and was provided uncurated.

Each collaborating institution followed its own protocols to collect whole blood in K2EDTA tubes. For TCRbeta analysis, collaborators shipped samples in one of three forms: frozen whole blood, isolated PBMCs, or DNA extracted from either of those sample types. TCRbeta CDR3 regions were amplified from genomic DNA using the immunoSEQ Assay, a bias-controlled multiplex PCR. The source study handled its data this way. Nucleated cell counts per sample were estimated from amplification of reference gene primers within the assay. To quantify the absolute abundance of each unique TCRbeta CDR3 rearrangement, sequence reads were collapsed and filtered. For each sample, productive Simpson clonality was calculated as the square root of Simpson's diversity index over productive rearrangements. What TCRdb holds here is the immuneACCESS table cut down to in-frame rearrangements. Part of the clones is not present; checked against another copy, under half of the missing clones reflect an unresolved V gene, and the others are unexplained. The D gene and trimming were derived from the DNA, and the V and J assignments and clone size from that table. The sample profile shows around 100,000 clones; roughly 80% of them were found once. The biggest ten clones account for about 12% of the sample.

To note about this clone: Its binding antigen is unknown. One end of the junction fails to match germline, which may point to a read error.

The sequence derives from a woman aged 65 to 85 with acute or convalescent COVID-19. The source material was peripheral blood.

The DNA is TGTGCCAGTAGTATGGCCCGGACAGGGATTGTCGCCTTC. Translated, it gives CASSMARTGIVAF. The sequence is built from TRBV19 and TRBJ1-2, and 8 bases in between align with TRBD1. Taken from the germline V gene (reference sequence), the CDR1 and CDR2 loops are LNHDA and SQIVND. Taken from cysteine to phenylalanine, the CDR3 has 13 residues. Only the CDR3 region is kept as DNA, spanning 39 bases read in frame from base 1.